Below, one T cell receptor beta chain is given with its context. Its antigen is still unknown. The source of the sample is a study of cytomegalovirus exposure and HLA in healthy donors. With 60 Vbeta and 13 Jbeta primers, the PCR was carried out. Measured with immunoSEQ multiplex PCR; TCRdb has only the in-frame clones, and not every one. The sample shows tens of thousands of clones, around 78% of them seen only once. Study-wide points: Owing to their indistinguishability, certain V segments, notably TRBV6-2 and TRBV6-3, were excluded. In a later analysis, HLA-associated TCR beta chains were more clonally expanded than equally common others.

CDR1 is SEHNR, CDR2 FQNEAQ, per germline (reference sequence). The germline V and J ends were trimmed by 2 bases and 2 bases, with 19 bases remaining between them. This CDR3 has 19 amino acids. The TCR sequence derives from a female donor in good health and CMV-seronegative. The sequenced sample was PBMCs. The chain joins TRBV7-9 to TRBJ1-6; D unclear. The CDR3 coding sequence is TGTGCCAGCAGCTTATTGTCCGGCCAGGCCGTTACCTATAATTCACCCCTCCACTTT. The encoded protein is CASSLLSGQAVTYNSPLHF.